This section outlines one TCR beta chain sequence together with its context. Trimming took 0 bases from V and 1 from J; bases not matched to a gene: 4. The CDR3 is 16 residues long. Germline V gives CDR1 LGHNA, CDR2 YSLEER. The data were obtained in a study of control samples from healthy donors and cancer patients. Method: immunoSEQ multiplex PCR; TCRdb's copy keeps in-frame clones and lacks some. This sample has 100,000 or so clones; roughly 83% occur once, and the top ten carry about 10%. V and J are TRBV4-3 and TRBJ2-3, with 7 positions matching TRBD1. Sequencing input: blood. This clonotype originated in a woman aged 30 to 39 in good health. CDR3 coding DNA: TGCGCCAGCAGCCAAGATTCAGGACAGGGCACAGATACGCAGTATTTT. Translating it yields CASSQDSGQGTDTQYF.